This T cell receptor beta chain was sequenced during a study of tissue T cells after allogeneic stem cell transplantation. Study-level results: Shared clones across patients were few; motif clustering revealed tissue-specific shared signatures.

Germline-derived CDR1 and CDR2 are NSHNY and SYGAGN. The CDR3 covers 14 residues. J lost 0 bases, V lost 2 bases, and 2 bases had no gene match. The protocol was immunoSEQ multiplex PCR, while the TCRdb copy is restricted to in-frame clones and leaves out a portion. The sample has about 1,800 clones; 49% are singletons. This clone was seen more than once but under ten times. Its antigen is unknown. Mouse names are used for the genes. The CDR3 is cut off 1 residue early in the read; its end comes from the germline J gene. Time point given: mouse harvest day 14 after allogeneic transplant. Each mouse received 10^7 T-cell-depleted marrow cells plus 10^6 splenic CD5+ T cells by tail vein.

Specimen: blood. The TCR originated in a female BALB/c mouse given C57BL/6 T cells with graft-versus-host disease after an allogeneic hematopoietic cell transplant. J is TRBJ2-7 and V is TRBV13-1, with 7 bases fitting TRBD2. CDR3 DNA (partial): TGTGCCAGCAGTGACTGGGGGTTCTCCTATGAACAGTAC. This sequence encodes CASSDWGFSYEQY. The entire CDR3 protein reads CASSDWGFSYEQYF.